Listed below are T cell receptor beta chains from one sample, sequenced in a study of blood T cell repertoires in COVID-19. This table comes from immunoSEQ multiplex PCR, and its TCRdb copy is limited to in-frame clones, with some not included. The sample lists approximately 30,000 clones; about 88% were seen once. Sequenced material: peripheral blood. Receptors originate from a woman aged 80 or over with active or convalescent COVID-19. CDR3s leave out the opening cysteine and the closing phenylalanine or tryptophan. D genes are given only for firm matches.

V	J	D	CDR3
TRBV7-8	TRBJ1-3	-	ASSFNRDSGNTIY
TRBV6-5	TRBJ1-2	TRBD1	ASSYSNRGHGYT
TRBV6-2/TRBV6-3	TRBJ1-2	-	ASSYGGSSGNYGYT
TRBV18	TRBJ2-5	-	ASSPPSIQETQY
TRBV2	TRBJ2-1	-	ASSERGGKNEQF
TRBV28	TRBJ1-4	TRBD1	ASSFPAGTDLKLF
TRBV6-1	TRBJ1-4	-	ASSEAGLETAIRRLF
TRBV5-3	TRBJ1-3	TRBD1	ARSFLYRGSGNTIY
TRBV6-1	TRBJ2-1	TRBD2	ASREGTSGGKLQIEQF
TRBV29-1	TRBJ2-4	-	SVVLFGDIQY
TRBV21-1	TRBJ1-2	-	ASTFRYGYT
TRBV18	TRBJ1-2	-	ASSPGRQFNYGYT
TRBV3-1/TRBV3-2	TRBJ2-1	-	ASSQGAVLVGEQF
TRBV6-1	TRBJ2-1	-	ASSDLSRNEQF
TRBV3-1/TRBV3-2	TRBJ1-1	-	ASSQEITLNTEAF
TRBV2	TRBJ2-7	TRBD1	ASRKGQTLDEQY
TRBV5-1	TRBJ2-1	-	ASSSGVSVNEQF
TRBV6-5	TRBJ2-1	-	ASMRGGQSYNEQF
TRBV5-6	TRBJ2-7	-	ASSLAVPGYEQY
TRBV5-1	TRBJ2-3	TRBD2	ASSLAGGGLADTQY
TRBV5-6	TRBJ1-5	TRBD1	ASSPGGQGNQPQH
TRBV28	TRBJ2-6	TRBD1	ASSSLRRGQGSGANVLT
TRBV9	TRBJ1-3	TRBD1	ASSVRQGASSGNTIY
TRBV5-6	TRBJ1-2	TRBD1	ASSPDNRGVNYGYT
TRBV5-4	TRBJ1-1	-	ASSLRATGGNTEAF
TRBV10-3	TRBJ1-3	-	ATLNERGSGNTIY
TRBV27	TRBJ2-2	TRBD1	ASKHRGRTNTGELF
TRBV7-7	TRBJ2-5	TRBD2	ASSPAGGQETQY
TRBV2	TRBJ2-7	-	ASTRTLGGGVSYEQY
TRBV12-3/TRBV12-4	TRBJ1-2	-	ASSLRENYGYT
TRBV2	TRBJ1-2	-	ASRINPEQGNYGYT
TRBV5-4	TRBJ2-3	TRBD2	ASSSRTSGTDTQY
TRBV6-5	TRBJ2-5	TRBD1	ASRAGTGGKTQY
TRBV5-1	TRBJ1-3	-	ASSLAQVSGNTIY
TRBV7-8	TRBJ1-1	-	ASSLRTSQAF
TRBV12-5	TRBJ1-2	TRBD1	ASVSGGWNYGYT
TRBV6-5	TRBJ1-2	TRBD1	ASRPAGTASYGYT
TRBV23-1	TRBJ1-1	TRBD1	ASSRPGQGALSHMNTEAF
TRBV9	TRBJ1-4	-	ASSPIQGRNEKLF
TRBV5-6	TRBJ1-2	-	ASSLSRLDGYT
TRBV18	TRBJ2-7	-	ASSPGTEYEQY
TRBV9	TRBJ1-5	TRBD1	ASSGGDRASLPQH
TRBV6-2/TRBV6-3	TRBJ1-2	TRBD1	ASSYSTGQGANYGYT
TRBV10-3	TRBJ1-4	-	AISESKGPGLYEKLF
TRBV7-2	TRBJ1-5	-	ASSLWGDQPQH
TRBV5-5	TRBJ2-7	TRBD2	ASSQLAGEGSYEQY
TRBV13	TRBJ1-2	-	ASSRPTGTFGYT
TRBV6-5	TRBJ2-3	-	ASTRAHGGTDTQY
TRBV15	TRBJ1-2	-	ATFDEDYYYYGYT
TRBV20-1	TRBJ2-7	-	SAPSGYEQY
TRBV14	TRBJ1-4	-	ASSFSRTTNEKLF
TRBV30	TRBJ1-1	TRBD1	AWSGGQGHTEAF
TRBV5-4	TRBJ1-2	-	ASSLASRFNYGYT
TRBV28	TRBJ2-2	-	ASTAPGATGELF
TRBV11-2	TRBJ1-6	-	ASSTMGGPDSPLH
TRBV10-3	TRBJ1-5	TRBD1	AISESKQGANQPQH